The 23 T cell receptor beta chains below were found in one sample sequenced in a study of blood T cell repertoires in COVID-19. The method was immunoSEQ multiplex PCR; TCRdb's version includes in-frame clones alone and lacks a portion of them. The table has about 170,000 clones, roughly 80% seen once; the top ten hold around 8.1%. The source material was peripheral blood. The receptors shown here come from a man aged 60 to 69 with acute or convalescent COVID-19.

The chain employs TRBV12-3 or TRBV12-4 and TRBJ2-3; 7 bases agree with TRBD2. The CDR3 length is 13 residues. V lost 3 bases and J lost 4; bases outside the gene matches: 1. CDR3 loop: CASSFGGADTQYF. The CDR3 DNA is TGTGCCAGCAGTTTTGGGGGGGCAGATACGCAGTATTTT.

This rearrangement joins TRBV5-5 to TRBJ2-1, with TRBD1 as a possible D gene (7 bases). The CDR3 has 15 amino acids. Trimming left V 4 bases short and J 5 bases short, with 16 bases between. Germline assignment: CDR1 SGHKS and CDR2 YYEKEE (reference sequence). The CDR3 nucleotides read TGTGCCAGCAGCCGGACAGGTCGGGAGAACAATGAGCAGTTCTTC. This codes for CASSRTGRENNEQFF.

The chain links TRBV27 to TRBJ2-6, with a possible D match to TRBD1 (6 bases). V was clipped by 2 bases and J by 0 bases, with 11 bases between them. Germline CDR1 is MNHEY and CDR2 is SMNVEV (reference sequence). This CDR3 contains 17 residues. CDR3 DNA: TGTGCCAGCAGTTTAGACAGGATCAGCTCTGGGGCCAACGTCCTGACTTTC. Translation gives CASSLDRISSGANVLTF. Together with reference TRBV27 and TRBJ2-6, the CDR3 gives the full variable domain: EAQVTQNPRYLITVTGKKLTVTCSQNMNHEYMSWYRQDPGLGLRQIYYSMNVEVTDKGDVPEGYKVSRKEKRNFPLILESPSPNQTSLYFCASSLDRISSGANVLTFGAGSRLTVL.

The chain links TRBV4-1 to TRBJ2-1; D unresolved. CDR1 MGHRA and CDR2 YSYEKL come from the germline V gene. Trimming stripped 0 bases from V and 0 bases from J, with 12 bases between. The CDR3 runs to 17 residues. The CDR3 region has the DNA TGCGCCAGCAGCCAAGATATGCGGCTCCACTCCTACAATGAGCAGTTCTTC. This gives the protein CASSQDMRLHSYNEQFF.

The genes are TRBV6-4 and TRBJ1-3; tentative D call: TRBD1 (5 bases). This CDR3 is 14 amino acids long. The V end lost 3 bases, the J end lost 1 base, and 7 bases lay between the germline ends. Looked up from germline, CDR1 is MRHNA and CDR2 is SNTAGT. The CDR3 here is CASSEQASGNTIYF. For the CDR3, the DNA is TGTGCCAGCAGTGAACAGGCTTCTGGAAACACCATATATTTT.

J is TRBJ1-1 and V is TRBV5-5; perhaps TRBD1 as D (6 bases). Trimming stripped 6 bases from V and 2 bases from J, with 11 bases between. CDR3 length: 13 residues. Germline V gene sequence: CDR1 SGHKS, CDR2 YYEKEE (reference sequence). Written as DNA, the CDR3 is TGTGCCAGCACCCCGGACAGCAACACTGAAGCTTTCTTT. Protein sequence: CASTPDSNTEAFF.

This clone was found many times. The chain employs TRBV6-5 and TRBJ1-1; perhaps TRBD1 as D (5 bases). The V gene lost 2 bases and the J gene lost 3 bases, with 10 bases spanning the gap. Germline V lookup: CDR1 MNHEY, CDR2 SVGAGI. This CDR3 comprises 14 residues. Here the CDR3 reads CASSYGDSYTEAFF. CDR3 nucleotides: TGTGCCAGCAGTTACGGCGACAGCTACACTGAAGCTTTCTTT.

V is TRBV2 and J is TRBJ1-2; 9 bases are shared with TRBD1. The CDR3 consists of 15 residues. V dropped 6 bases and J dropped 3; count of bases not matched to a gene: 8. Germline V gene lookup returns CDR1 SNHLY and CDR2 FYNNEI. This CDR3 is CASREGQGWDYGYTF. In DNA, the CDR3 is TGTGCCAGCAGAGAGGGACAGGGCTGGGACTATGGCTACACCTTC.

The CDR3 region is CASRGLAGVETQYF. The CDR3 bases are TGTGCCAGCAGGGGACTAGCGGGGGTGGAGACCCAGTACTTC. V gene TRBV2 combines with J gene TRBJ2-5; the match to TRBD2 covers 14 bases. The V segment lost 6 bases and the J segment 5 bases; nucleotides outside the gene matches: 2. Germline V CDR1 and CDR2: SNHLY, FYNNEI. The CDR3 loop spans 14 amino acids.

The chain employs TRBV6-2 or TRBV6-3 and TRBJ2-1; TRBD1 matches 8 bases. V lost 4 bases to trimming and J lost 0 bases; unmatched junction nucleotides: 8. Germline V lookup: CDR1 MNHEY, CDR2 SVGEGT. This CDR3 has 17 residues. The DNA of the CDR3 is TGTGCCAGCAGTTTCCTTCCGGGACAGGACTCCTACAATGAGCAGTTCTTC. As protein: CASSFLPGQDSYNEQFF.

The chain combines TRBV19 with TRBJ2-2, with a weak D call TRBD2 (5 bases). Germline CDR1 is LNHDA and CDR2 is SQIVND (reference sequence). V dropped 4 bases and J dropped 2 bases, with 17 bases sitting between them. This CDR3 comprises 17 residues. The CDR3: CASSTLTGLSNTGELFF. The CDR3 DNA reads TGTGCCAGTAGTACCCTAACCGGACTGAGTAACACCGGGGAGCTGTTTTTT.

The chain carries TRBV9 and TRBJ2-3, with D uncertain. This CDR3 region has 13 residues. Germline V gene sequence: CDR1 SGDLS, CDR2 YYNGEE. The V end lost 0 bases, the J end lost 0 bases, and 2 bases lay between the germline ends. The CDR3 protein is CASSVVSTDTQYF. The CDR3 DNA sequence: TGTGCCAGCAGCGTAGTAAGCACAGATACGCAGTATTTT.

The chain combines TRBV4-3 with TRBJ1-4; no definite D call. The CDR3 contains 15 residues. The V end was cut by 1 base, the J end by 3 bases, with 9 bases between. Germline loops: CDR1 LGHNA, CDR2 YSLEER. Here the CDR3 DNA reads TGCGCCAGCAGCCAAGGATCATTAGCTAATGAAAAACTGTTTTTT. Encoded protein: CASSQGSLANEKLFF.

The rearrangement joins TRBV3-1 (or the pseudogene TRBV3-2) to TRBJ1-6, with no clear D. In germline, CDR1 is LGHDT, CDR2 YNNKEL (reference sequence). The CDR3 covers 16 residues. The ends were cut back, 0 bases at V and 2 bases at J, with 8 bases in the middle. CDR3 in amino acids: CASSQDRTAYNSPLHF. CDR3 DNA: TGTGCCAGCAGCCAAGATCGAACAGCCTATAATTCACCCCTCCACTTT.

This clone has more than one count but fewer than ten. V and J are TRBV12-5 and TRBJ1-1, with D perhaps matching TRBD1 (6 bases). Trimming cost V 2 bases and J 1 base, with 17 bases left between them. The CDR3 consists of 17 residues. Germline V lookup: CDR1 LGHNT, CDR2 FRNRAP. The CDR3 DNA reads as TGTGCTAGTGGTTTGACCCTTCATAGGACAGAGAACACTGAAGCTTTCTTT. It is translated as CASGLTLHRTENTEAFF.

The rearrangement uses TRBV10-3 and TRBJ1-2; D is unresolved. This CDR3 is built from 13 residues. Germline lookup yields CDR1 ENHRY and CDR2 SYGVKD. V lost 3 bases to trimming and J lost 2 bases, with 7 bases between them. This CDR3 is CAISEGENYGYTF. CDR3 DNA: TGTGCCATCAGTGAAGGAGAAAACTATGGCTACACCTTC.

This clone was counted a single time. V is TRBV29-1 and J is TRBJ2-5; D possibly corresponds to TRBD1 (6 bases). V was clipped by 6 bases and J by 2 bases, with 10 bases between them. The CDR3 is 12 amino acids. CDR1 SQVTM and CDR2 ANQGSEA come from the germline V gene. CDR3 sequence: CSVAGTQETQYF. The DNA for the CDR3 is TGCAGCGTGGCCGGGACACAAGAGACCCAGTACTTC.

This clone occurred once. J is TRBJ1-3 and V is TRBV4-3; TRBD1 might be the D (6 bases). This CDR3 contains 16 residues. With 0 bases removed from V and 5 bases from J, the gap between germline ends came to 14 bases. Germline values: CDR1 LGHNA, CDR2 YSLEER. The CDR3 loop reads CASSQDRGGLRNTIYF. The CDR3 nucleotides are TGCGCCAGCAGCCAAGATAGGGGGGGCCTTAGAAACACCATATATTTT.

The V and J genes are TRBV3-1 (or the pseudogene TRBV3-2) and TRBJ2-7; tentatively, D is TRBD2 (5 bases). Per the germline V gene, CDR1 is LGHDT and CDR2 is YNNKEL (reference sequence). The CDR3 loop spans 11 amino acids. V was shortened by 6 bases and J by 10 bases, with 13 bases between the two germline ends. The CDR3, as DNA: TGTGCCAGCAGTGAAGGAGGTTTACAGTACTTC. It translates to CASSEGGLQYF.

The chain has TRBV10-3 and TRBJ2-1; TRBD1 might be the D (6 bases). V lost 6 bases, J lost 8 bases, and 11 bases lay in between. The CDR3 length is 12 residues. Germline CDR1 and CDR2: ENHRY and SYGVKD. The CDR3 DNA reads TGTGCCATCAGCCCACAGGGCGATGAGCAGTTCTTC. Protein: CAISPQGDEQFF.

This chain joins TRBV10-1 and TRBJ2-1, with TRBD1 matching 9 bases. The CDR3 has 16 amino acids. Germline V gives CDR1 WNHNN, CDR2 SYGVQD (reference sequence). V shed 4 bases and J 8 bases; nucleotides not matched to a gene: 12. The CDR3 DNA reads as TGCGCCAGCAGTGGGACAGGGGAGGCCCTGCAATATGAGCAGTTCTTC. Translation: CASSGTGEALQYEQFF.

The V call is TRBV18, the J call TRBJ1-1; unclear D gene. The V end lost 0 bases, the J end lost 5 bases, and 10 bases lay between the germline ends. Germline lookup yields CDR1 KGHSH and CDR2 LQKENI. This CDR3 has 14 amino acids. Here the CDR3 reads CASSPPTGITEAFF. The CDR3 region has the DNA TGTGCCAGCTCACCACCAACGGGAATTACTGAAGCTTTCTTT.

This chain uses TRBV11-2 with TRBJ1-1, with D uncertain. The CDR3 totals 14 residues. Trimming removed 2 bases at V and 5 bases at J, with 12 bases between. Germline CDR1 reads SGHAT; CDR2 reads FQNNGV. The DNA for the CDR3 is TGTGCCAGCAGCTTATTCGAGGAGGGAACTGAAGCTTTCTTT. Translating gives CASSLFEEGTEAFF. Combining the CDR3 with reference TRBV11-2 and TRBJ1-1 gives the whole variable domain EAGVAQSPRYKIIEKRQSVAFWCNPISGHATLYWYQQILGQGPKLLIQFQNNGVVDDSQLPKDRFSAERLKGVDSTLKIQPAKLEDSAVYLCASSLFEEGTEAFFGQGTRLTVV.